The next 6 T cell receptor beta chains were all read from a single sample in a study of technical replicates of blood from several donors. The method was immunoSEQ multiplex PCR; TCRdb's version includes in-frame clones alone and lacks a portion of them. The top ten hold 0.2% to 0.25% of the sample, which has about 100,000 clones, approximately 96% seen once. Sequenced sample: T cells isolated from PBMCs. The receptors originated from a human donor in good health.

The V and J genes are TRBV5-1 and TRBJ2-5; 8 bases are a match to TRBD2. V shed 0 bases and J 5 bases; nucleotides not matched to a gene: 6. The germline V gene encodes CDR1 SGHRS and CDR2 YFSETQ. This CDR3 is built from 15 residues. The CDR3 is CASSLGPSGPETQYF. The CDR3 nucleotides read TGCGCCAGCAGCTTGGGACCTAGCGGGCCGGAGACCCAGTACTTC.

CDR3 DNA: TGTGCCAGCAGCTCCGGGACAGGGGAGGCAGGACACTTGAACACTGAAGCTTTCTTT. Its translation: CASSSGTGEAGHLNTEAFF. The gene calls are TRBV6-4 and TRBJ1-1; 10 nucleotides match TRBD1. CDR1 and CDR2 from the germline V gene are MRHNA and SNTAGT. The CDR3 loop spans 19 amino acids. V shed 6 bases, J shed 0 bases, and the junction held 16 bases outside the gene matches.

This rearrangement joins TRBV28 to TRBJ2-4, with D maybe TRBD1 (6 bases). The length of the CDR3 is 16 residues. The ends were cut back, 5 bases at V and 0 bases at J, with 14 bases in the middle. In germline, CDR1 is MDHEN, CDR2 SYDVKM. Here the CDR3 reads CASSTNREVAKNIQYF. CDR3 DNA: TGTGCCAGCAGTACAAACAGGGAAGTAGCCAAAAACATTCAGTACTTC.

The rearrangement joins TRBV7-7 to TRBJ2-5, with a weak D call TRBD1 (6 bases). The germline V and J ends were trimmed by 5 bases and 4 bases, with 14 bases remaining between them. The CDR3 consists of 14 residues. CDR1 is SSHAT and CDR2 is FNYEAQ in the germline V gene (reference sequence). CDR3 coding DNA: TGTGCCAGCAGCCCGCGGACAGATACAGAGACCCAGTACTTC. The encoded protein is CASSPRTDTETQYF.

CDR3 amino acids: CASSEGGGPYEQYF. The CDR3 DNA is TGTGCCAGCAGTGAGGGGGGGGGCCCCTACGAGCAGTACTTC. The chain recombines TRBV6-1 with TRBJ2-7; possibly TRBD2 for D (7 bases). This CDR3 has 14 residues. The V and J ends lost 3 bases and 2 bases respectively, with 11 bases between them. CDR1 and CDR2 from the germline V gene are MNHNS and SASEGT.

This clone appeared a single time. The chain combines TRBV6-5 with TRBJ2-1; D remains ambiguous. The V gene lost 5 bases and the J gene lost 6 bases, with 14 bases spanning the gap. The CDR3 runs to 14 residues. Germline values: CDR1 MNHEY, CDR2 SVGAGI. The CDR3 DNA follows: TGTGCCAGCAGTCCTTCAGTGGCCCGCAATGAGCAGTTCTTC. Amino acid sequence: CASSPSVARNEQFF.